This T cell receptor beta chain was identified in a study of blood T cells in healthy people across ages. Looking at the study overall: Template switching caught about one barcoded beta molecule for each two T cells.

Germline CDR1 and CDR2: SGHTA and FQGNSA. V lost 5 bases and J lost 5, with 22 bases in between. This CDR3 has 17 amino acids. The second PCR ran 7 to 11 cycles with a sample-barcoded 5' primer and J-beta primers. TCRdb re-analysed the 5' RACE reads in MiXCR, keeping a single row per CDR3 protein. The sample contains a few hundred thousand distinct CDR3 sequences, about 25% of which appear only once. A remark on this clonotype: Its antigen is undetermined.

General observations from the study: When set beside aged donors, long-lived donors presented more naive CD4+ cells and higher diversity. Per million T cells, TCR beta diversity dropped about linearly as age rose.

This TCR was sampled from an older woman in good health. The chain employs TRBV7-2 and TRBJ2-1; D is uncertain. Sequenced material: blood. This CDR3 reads CASSPWKGSPRHNEQFF. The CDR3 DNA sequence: TGTGCCAGCAGCCCCTGGAAGGGATCCCCACGTCACAATGAGCAGTTCTTC.